The present entry profiles one T cell receptor (beta chain) with its context. Its specificity is not known. The junction differs from germline at one of its ends, possibly a read error. The data were taken from a study of shared clonotypes between healthy human individuals. An approximately 200 ng quantity of DNA, 30,000 to 35,000 T cell genomes, went into the sorted-subset replicate PCRs. TCRdb's copy holds only in-frame clones and misses some; the assay was immunoSEQ multiplex PCR. This table holds millions of clones, 85% to 95% found once. Points from the study as a whole: Non-shared clonotypes were found to have lower generation probabilities than the clonotypes that were shared by all four of the sorted-subset donors. For naive CD4 cells, approximately 5% of clonotypes were shared across a handful of donors.

Germline-derived CDR1 and CDR2 are SGHDT and YYEEEE. CDR3 size: 12 residues. The naive CD8 population came from CD45RO-negative cells selected for CCR7, without terminally differentiated effector memory CD45RA+ cells. V usage is TRBV5-6 and J usage is TRBJ2-7, with D possibly TRBD1 on 5 matching bases. Material for sequencing was naive CD8+ T cells sorted from blood. The receptor was derived from a man aged 18 to 29 in good health. CDR3 sequence: CASSSGRVRTGF. The CDR3 DNA follows: TGTGCCAGCAGCTCGGGCAGGGTGAGGACGGGCTTC. Using reference TRBV5-6 and TRBJ2-7 for the parts outside the CDR3, the full variable domain is DAGVTQSPTHLIKTRGQQVTLRCSPKSGHDTVSWYQQALGQGPQFIFQYYEEEERQRGNFPDRFSGHQFPNYSSELNVNALLLGDSALYLCASSSGRVRTGFGPGTRLTVT.